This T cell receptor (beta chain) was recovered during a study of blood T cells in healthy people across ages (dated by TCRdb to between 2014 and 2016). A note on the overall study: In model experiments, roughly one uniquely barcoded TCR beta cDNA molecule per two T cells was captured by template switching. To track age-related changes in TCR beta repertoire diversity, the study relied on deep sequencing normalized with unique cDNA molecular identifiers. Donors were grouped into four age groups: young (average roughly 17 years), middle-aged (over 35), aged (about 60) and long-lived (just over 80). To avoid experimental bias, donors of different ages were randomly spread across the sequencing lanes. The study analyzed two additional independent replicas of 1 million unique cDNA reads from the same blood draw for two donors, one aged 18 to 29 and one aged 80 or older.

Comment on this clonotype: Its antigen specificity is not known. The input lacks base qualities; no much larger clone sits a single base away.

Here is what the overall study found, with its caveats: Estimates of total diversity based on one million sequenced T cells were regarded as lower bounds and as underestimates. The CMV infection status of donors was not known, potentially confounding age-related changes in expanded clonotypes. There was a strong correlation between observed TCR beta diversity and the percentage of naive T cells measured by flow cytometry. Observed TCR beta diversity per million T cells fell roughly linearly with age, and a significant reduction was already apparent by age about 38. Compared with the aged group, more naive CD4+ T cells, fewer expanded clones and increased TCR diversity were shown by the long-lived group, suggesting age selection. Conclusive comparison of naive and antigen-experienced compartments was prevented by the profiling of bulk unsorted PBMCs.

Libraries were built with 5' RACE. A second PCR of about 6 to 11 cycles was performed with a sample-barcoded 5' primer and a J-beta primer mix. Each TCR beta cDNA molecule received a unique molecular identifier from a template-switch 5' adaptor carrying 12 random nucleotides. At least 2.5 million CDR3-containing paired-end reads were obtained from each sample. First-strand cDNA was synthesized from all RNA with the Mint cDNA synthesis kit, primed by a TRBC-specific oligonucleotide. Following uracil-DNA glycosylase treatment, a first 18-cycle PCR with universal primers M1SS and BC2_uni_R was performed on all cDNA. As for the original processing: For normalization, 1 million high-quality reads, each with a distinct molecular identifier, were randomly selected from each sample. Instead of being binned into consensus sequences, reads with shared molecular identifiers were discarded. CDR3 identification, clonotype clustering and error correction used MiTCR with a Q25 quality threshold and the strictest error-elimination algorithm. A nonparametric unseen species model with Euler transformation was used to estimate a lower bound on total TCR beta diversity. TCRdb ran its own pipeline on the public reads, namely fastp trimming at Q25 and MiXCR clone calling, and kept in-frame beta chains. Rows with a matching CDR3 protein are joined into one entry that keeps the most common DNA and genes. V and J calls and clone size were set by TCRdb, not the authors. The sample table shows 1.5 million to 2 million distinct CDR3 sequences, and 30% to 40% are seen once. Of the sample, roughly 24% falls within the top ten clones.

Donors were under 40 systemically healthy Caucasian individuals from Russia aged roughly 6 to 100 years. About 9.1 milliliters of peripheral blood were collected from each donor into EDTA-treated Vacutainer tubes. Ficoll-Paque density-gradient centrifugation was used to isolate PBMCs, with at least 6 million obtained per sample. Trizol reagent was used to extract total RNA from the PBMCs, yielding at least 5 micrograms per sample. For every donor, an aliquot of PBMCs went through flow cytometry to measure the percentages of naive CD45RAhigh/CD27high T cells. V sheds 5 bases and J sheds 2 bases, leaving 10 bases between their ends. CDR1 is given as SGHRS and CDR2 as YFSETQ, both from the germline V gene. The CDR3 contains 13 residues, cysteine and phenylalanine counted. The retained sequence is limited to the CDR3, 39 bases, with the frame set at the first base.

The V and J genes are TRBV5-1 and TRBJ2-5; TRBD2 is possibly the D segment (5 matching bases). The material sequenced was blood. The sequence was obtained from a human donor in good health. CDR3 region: CASRGGLQETQYF. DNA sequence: TGCGCCAGCAGAGGAGGTCTTCAAGAGACCCAGTACTTC.